This is a list of T cell receptor beta chains from one sample in a study of blood T cell repertoires in COVID-19. Produced via immunoSEQ multiplex PCR; TCRdb's table is partial and in-frame only. The sample holds 100,000 or so clones; roughly nine tenths are singletons and the top ten take about 18%. Input material: peripheral blood. All receptors derive from a man over 45 with acute or convalescent COVID-19. Each CDR3 is given with its conserved first and last residue. D genes are given only for firm matches. Rows may omit the clone size; those that give it use once, few, many or a size class.

d_call	v_call	j_call	clone_size	cdr3_aa	cdr3_nt
-	TRBV19	TRBJ2-4	-	CASSIGGESLAKNIQYF	TGTGCCAGTAGTATAGGGGGAGAGAGTCTAGCCAAAAACATTCAGTACTTC
TRBD1	TRBV19	TRBJ2-1	-	CASSTDRGIRNEQFF	TGTGCCAGTAGTACGGACAGGGGAATAAGGAATGAGCAGTTCTTC
-	TRBV12-3/TRBV12-4	TRBJ1-2	-	CASSPQGNYGYTF	TGTGCCAGCAGTCCACAGGGTAACTATGGCTACACCTTC
TRBD1	TRBV24-1	TRBJ2-3	-	CATSETGGSPDTQYF	TGTGCCACCAGTGAAACAGGGGGCTCCCCAGATACGCAGTATTTT
-	TRBV28	TRBJ2-1	-	CASSLAGGQNNEQFF	TGTGCCAGCAGTTTAGCAGGGGGGCAAAACAATGAGCAGTTCTTC
TRBD1	TRBV9	TRBJ2-4	-	CASSANDRGVYIQYF	TGTGCCAGCAGCGCAAATGACAGGGGGGTATACATTCAGTACTTC
TRBD2	TRBV27	TRBJ2-5	once	CASSRLAGRQETQYF	TGTGCCAGCAGTCGACTAGCGGGGCGACAAGAGACCCAGTACTTC
-	TRBV27	TRBJ2-1	once	CASRAGNEQFF	TGTGCCAGCCGGGCGGGCAATGAGCAGTTCTTC
TRBD1	TRBV6-5	TRBJ1-5	-	CASNPGQGLNQPQHF	TGTGCCAGCAACCCCGGACAGGGTTTGAATCAGCCCCAGCATTTT
-	TRBV5-4	TRBJ2-2	-	CASSPEGGGGTGELFF	TGTGCCAGCAGCCCCGAGGGAGGGGGTGGCACCGGGGAGCTGTTTTTT
TRBD1	TRBV4-2	TRBJ1-1	-	CASSQDRDSEAFF	TGTGCCAGCAGCCAAGATCGGGACAGCGAAGCTTTCTTT
-	TRBV24-1	TRBJ1-2	-	CATSDSRQALNYGYTF	TGTGCCACCAGTGATTCCAGACAGGCCCTTAACTATGGCTACACCTTC
TRBD2	TRBV30	TRBJ2-1	-	CAWGLASHEQFF	TGTGCCTGGGGACTAGCCAGCCATGAGCAGTTCTTC
-	TRBV4-2	TRBJ2-3	-	CASSQDRATDTQYF	TGTGCCAGCAGCCAAGATCGAGCTACAGATACGCAGTATTTT
-	TRBV23-1	TRBJ2-7	-	CASSPKFPAYEQYF	TGCGCCAGCAGTCCTAAGTTCCCCGCCTACGAGCAGTACTTC
TRBD1	TRBV7-9	TRBJ2-2	-	CASSLAVQGAISGKLFF	TGTGCCAGCAGCTTAGCGGTCCAGGGGGCGATCTCAGGGAAGCTGTTTTTT
-	TRBV6-1	TRBJ1-5	-	CASSGGGTQRSNQPQHF	TGTGCCAGCAGTGGTGGTGGGACACAGAGGAGCAATCAGCCCCAGCATTTT
-	TRBV3-1/TRBV3-2	TRBJ1-6	once	CASSRGSPLHF	TGTGCCAGCTCTCGGGGTTCACCCCTCCACTTT
TRBD1	TRBV9	TRBJ1-6	-	CASSRSGQGYSPLHF	TGTGCCAGCAGTAGATCGGGACAGGGATATTCACCCCTCCACTTT
TRBD1	TRBV5-1	TRBJ1-5	-	CASSLRPLGQGANSNQPQHF	TGCGCCAGCAGCTTGCGCCCGTTGGGACAGGGGGCTAATAGCAATCAGCCCCAGCATTTT
-	TRBV5-5	TRBJ2-5	-	CASSSRSRNTYQETQYF	TGTGCCAGCAGCTCCCGATCACGTAACACGTACCAAGAGACCCAGTACTTC
TRBD1	TRBV5-1	TRBJ2-7	-	CASSSGTGANEQYF	TGCGCCAGCAGCTCCGGGACAGGGGCCAACGAGCAGTACTTC
TRBD2	TRBV4-1	TRBJ2-2	-	CASSPRLAGTGELFF	TGCGCCAGCAGCCCAAGACTAGCGGGGACCGGGGAGCTGTTTTTT
-	TRBV24-1	TRBJ1-3	-	CATSAENTESGNTIYF	TGTGCCACCAGTGCCGAAAACACAGAGTCTGGAAACACCATATATTTT
TRBD1	TRBV6-1	TRBJ1-5	-	CASSVGGDREWNQPQHF	TGTGCCAGCAGTGTGGGGGGGGACAGGGAATGGAATCAGCCCCAGCATTTT
-	TRBV24-1	TRBJ1-1	-	CAPGPGEMNTEAFF	TGTGCCCCGGGGCCGGGGGAGATGAACACTGAAGCTTTCTTT
TRBD1	TRBV19	TRBJ2-3	once	CASSLQGVRDTQYF	TGTGCCAGTAGTTTACAGGGGGTTCGGGATACGCAGTATTTT
TRBD1	TRBV30	TRBJ2-7	-	CAWSGQGYEQYF	TGTGCCTGGAGCGGACAGGGGTACGAGCAGTACTTC
-	TRBV18	TRBJ2-5	-	CASSPSGAGYETQYF	TGTGCCAGCTCACCCTCTGGTGCAGGGTACGAGACCCAGTACTTC
-	TRBV11-2	TRBJ2-7	-	CASSPDRAYEQYF	TGTGCCAGCAGCCCGGACAGAGCCTACGAGCAGTACTTC
-	TRBV10-3	TRBJ2-4	few	CAISESQIQASKNIQYF	TGTGCCATCAGTGAGTCCCAAATACAGGCATCCAAAAACATTCAGTACTTC
-	TRBV28	TRBJ1-1	once	CASSPRQFLGAFF	TGTGCCAGCAGTCCCAGGCAGTTCTTGGGAGCTTTCTTT
TRBD1	TRBV2	TRBJ1-2	-	CASRGTGKANYGYTF	TGTGCCAGCAGAGGGACAGGGAAGGCTAACTATGGCTACACCTTC
TRBD1	TRBV29-1	TRBJ2-1	-	CSVGSGTGRHNEQFF	TGCAGCGTAGGTTCCGGGACAGGGCGACACAATGAGCAGTTCTTC
TRBD1	TRBV4-3	TRBJ2-3	-	CASSPGQNADTQYF	TGCGCCAGCAGCCCGGGACAGAACGCAGATACGCAGTATTTT
TRBD2	TRBV7-2	TRBJ2-3	-	CASSRLVAGAWDTQYF	TGTGCCAGCAGCCGGTTGGTAGCGGGGGCGTGGGATACGCAGTATTTT
TRBD2	TRBV3-1/TRBV3-2	TRBJ2-5	few	CASSQASGGRETQYF	TGTGCCAGCAGCCAGGCTAGCGGGGGGAGAGAGACCCAGTACTTC
-	TRBV11-2	TRBJ2-1	-	CASSLYNGRGVSYNEQFF	TGTGCCAGCAGCTTATATAATGGTCGCGGGGTCTCCTACAATGAGCAGTTCTTC
-	TRBV6-5	TRBJ1-5	-	CASSPTGSNQPQHF	TGTGCCAGCAGTCCGACAGGCTCTAATCAGCCCCAGCATTTT
TRBD1	TRBV5-4	TRBJ2-4	-	CASSIRDRENIQYF	TGTGCCAGCAGCATCCGGGACAGAGAAAACATTCAGTACTTC
-	TRBV7-2	TRBJ1-3	-	CASSLAPRSGNTIYF	TGTGCCAGCAGCTTAGCACCTAGGTCTGGAAACACCATATATTTT
-	TRBV19	TRBJ1-3	-	CASRPLAREGNTIYF	TGTGCCAGCCGTCCCCTGGCCAGGGAAGGAAACACCATATATTTT
-	TRBV6-5	TRBJ1-5	-	CASSSGNQPQHF	TGTGCCAGCAGTTCTGGCAATCAGCCCCAGCATTTT
TRBD1	TRBV5-4	TRBJ1-2	-	CASSFGQGAQTNYGYTF	TGTGCCAGCAGCTTTGGACAGGGGGCTCAAACGAACTATGGCTACACCTTC
TRBD1	TRBV6-6	TRBJ1-1	-	CASSLPGQGMRGFF	TGTGCCAGCAGTCTACCGGGACAGGGTATGAGAGGTTTCTTT
-	TRBV9	TRBJ1-1	-	CASSVGRGTEAFF	TGTGCCAGCAGCGTGGGGCGAGGAACTGAAGCTTTCTTT
TRBD1	TRBV19	TRBJ1-1	-	CASSARDRGVLKMNTEAFF	TGTGCCAGTAGTGCCCGAGACAGGGGGGTTTTAAAGATGAACACTGAAGCTTTCTTT
TRBD2	TRBV5-4	TRBJ2-2	-	CASSPSAGDNTGELFF	TGTGCCAGCAGCCCGTCGGCGGGGGACAACACCGGGGAGCTGTTTTTT
-	TRBV5-6	TRBJ1-6	-	CASSGSGTFYNSPLHF	TGTGCCAGCAGCGGCTCCGGGACATTTTATAATTCACCCCTCCACTTT
-	TRBV5-4	TRBJ1-2	-	CASSLRARDGYTF	TGTGCCAGCAGCCTCCGGGCCAGGGATGGCTACACCTTC
-	TRBV2	TRBJ1-3	-	CASKSTVSGNTIYF	TGTGCCAGCAAGTCGACAGTCTCTGGAAACACCATATATTTT
TRBD1	TRBV11-2	TRBJ2-2	-	CASSSTGVHTGELFF	TGTGCCAGCAGTAGCACAGGGGTTCACACCGGGGAGCTGTTTTTT
TRBD1	TRBV18	TRBJ2-7	few	CASSQGTGGGEQYF	TGTGCCAGCTCCCAGGGGACAGGGGGCGGCGAGCAGTACTTC
-	TRBV6-1	TRBJ2-5	-	CASSGPLAETQYF	TGTGCCAGCAGTGGGCCCCTTGCAGAGACCCAGTACTTC
-	TRBV5-6	TRBJ1-2	-	CASSLAGPPGYTF	TGTGCCAGCAGCTTGGCAGGCCCCCCTGGCTACACCTTC